This section outlines one TCR beta chain sequence together with its context. Donors were grouped by their self-reported clinical history. Original data processing: Amplification from reference gene primers served as the basis for estimated nucleated cell counts. The method was immunoSEQ multiplex PCR; TCRdb's version includes in-frame clones alone and lacks a portion of them. V and J calls and clone size come straight from that table; D and trimming were deduced from the DNA. The sample yields about 400,000 clones, approximately 85% seen once. This record belongs to a study of blood T cell repertoires in COVID-19. Study at large: The United States, Italy and Spain provided the acute and convalescent COVID-19 samples. T cells, B-cell-depleted T cells, or PBMCs supplied cDNA or gDNA.

This receptor was identified in a woman aged 40 to 55 with acute COVID-19. The source material was PBMCs or T cells enriched from blood (not recorded which).

CDR3 nucleotide sequence: TGTGCCAGCAGCTCGGGGATACCTGATTCACCCCTCCACTTT. The encoded protein is CASSSGIPDSPLHF. The chain combines TRBV11-2 with TRBJ1-6; no definite D call. Trimming removed 4 bases at V and 8 bases at J, with 12 bases between. This CDR3 is 14 amino acids long. Germline V gives CDR1 SGHAT, CDR2 FQNNGV. The entire variable domain, with the rest obtained from reference TRBV11-2 and TRBJ1-6, is as follows: EAGVAQSPRYKIIEKRQSVAFWCNPISGHATLYWYQQILGQGPKLLIQFQNNGVVDDSQLPKDRFSAERLKGVDSTLKIQPAKLEDSAVYLCASSSGIPDSPLHFGNGTRLTVT.